Each of the 18 T cell receptor beta chains below was sequenced from the same sample in a study of OX40 agonist ivuxolimab in advanced cancers. Generated by immunoSEQ multiplex PCR, the TCRdb table keeps only in-frame clones and is missing some. Counted here are tens of thousands of clones, about 86% occurring once; the ten biggest clones make up about 0.95%. This specimen was CD4+ or CD8+ T cells sorted from blood, taken in a trial of the OX40 agonist ivuxolimab. These receptors all stem from an adult with an advanced solid tumor such as melanoma, head and neck, liver or kidney cancer.

The table lists this clone with a count of one. The V call is TRBV7-2, the J call TRBJ2-7, with unresolved D. The ends were cut back, 1 base at V and 13 bases at J, with 17 bases in the middle. Germline values: CDR1 SGHTA, CDR2 FQGNSA. This CDR3 has 13 amino acids. DNA of the CDR3: TGTGCCAGCAGCTTAGAAGTGGACGGATTTCCCTACTTC. Translation: CASSLEVDGFPYF.

This sequence joins TRBV2 and TRBJ2-1; 9 positions agree with TRBD1. Germline V CDR1 and CDR2: SNHLY, FYNNEI. Trimming at V came to 6 bases and at J to 7 bases, leaving 7 bases not matched to a gene. The CDR3 has 14 residues. This CDR3 is CASSVGQGWNEQFF. CDR3 coding DNA: TGTGCCAGCAGCGTCGGACAGGGGTGGAATGAGCAGTTCTTC.

The rearrangement links TRBV6-6 to TRBJ1-2; TRBD1 agrees at 11 bases. The CDR3 has 15 residues. The germline CDR1 and CDR2 sequences are MNHNY and SVGAGI (reference sequence). V lost 0 bases to trimming and J lost 8 bases; unmatched junction nucleotides: 5. Here the CDR3 reads CASSYSAGQGDGYTF. The CDR3 nucleotides read TGTGCCAGCAGTTACTCGGCGGGACAGGGGGACGGCTACACCTTC.

The chain is built from TRBV27 and TRBJ2-4; tentative D call: TRBD1 (6 bases). This CDR3 region has 14 residues. Germline V lookup: CDR1 MNHEY, CDR2 SMNVEV (reference sequence). The V end was cut by 6 bases, the J end by 3 bases, with 12 bases between. The CDR3 loop is CASSPRGIKNIQYF. The CDR3 region has the DNA TGTGCCAGCAGCCCCAGGGGAATCAAAAACATTCAGTACTTC.

The gene calls are TRBV29-1 and TRBJ2-5; a possible D gene is TRBD2 (5 bases). There are 13 residues in the CDR3. Looked up from germline, CDR1 is SQVTM and CDR2 is ANQGSEA. V was shortened by 1 base and J by 1 base, with 7 bases between the two germline ends. The CDR3 nucleotides read TGCAGCGTTGAAGGGAGGCTCCAAGAGACCCAGTACTTC. Its translation: CSVEGRLQETQYF.

The table lists this clone with a count of one. J is TRBJ2-7 and V is TRBV11-3; D gene uncertain. The CDR3 runs to 12 residues. Germline CDR1 and CDR2: SGHNT and YENEEA. V was shortened by 0 bases and J by 6 bases, with 6 bases between the two germline ends. The CDR3 bases are TGTGCCAGCAGCTTAGATGGGCGCGAGCAGTACTTC. Encoded protein: CASSLDGREQYF.

This rearrangement joins TRBV19 to TRBJ1-5; a possible D gene is TRBD1 (6 bases). CDR1 LNHDA and CDR2 SQIVND come from the germline V gene (reference sequence). This CDR3 has 16 amino acids. V was cut by 5 bases and J by 1 base, with 15 bases left in between. The CDR3 DNA reads TGTGCCAGTAGTTCTGGGGGGGGGCTGAGCAATCAGCCCCAGCATTTT. This translates into CASSSGGGLSNQPQHF.

The CDR3 nucleotides read TGTGCCAGCAGCGTAGAAAGGGGCACCGGGGAGCTGTTTTTT. This sequence encodes CASSVERGTGELFF. The chain is built from TRBV9 and TRBJ2-2, with D tentatively TRBD1 (5 bases). Germline-derived CDR1 and CDR2 are SGDLS and YYNGEE. V lost 0 bases, J lost 4 bases, and 7 bases lay in between. The CDR3 is made up of 14 amino acids.

This sequence joins TRBV4-2 and TRBJ2-6; D possibly corresponds to TRBD2 (5 bases). There are 14 residues in the CDR3. V was pared by 6 bases and J by 0 bases, with 6 bases between. CDR1 LGHNA and CDR2 YNFKEQ come from the germline V gene. DNA for the CDR3: TGTGCCAGCAGTCGGGGCTCTGGGGCCAACGTCCTGACTTTC. This translates into CASSRGSGANVLTF.

This clone was detected only once. The chain is built from TRBV28 and TRBJ2-7; possibly TRBD1 or TRBD2 for D (6 bases each). The germline gives CDR1 MDHEN, CDR2 SYDVKM. The CDR3 length is 12 residues. Trimming removed 6 bases at V and 5 bases at J, with 11 bases between. The CDR3 DNA reads as TGTGCCAGCAGAGGTGGGGGGCACGAGCAGTACTTC. Its translation is CASRGGGHEQYF.

This clone was recorded only once. The rearrangement uses TRBV5-1 and TRBJ2-2, with 10 positions matching TRBD1. V was clipped by 6 bases and J by 4 bases; unmatched bases: 9. The CDR3 has 16 residues. Germline loops: CDR1 SGHRS, CDR2 YFSETQ. Here the CDR3 DNA reads TGCGCCAGCACCCCCCGGACAGGGGGAGTCACCGGGGAGCTGTTTTTT. It encodes CASTPRTGGVTGELFF.

This chain connects TRBV7-2 to TRBJ1-3; D is unresolved. CDR1 is SGHTA and CDR2 is FQGNSA in the germline V gene. Trimming took 2 bases from V and 3 from J, leaving 8 bases between them. The CDR3 covers 14 residues. The CDR3 nucleotides are TGTGCCAGCAGCTTATTGGGATTTGGAAACACCATATATTTT. Translation gives CASSLLGFGNTIYF.

The chain joins TRBV10-1 to TRBJ2-5; D gene unclear. V lost 4 bases and J lost 5, with 11 bases in between. The CDR3 covers 13 residues. CDR1 and CDR2 from the germline V gene are WNHNN and SYGVQD (reference sequence). The CDR3 DNA reads TGCGCCAGCAGTGCCAACAACGGGGAGACCCAGTACTTC. This sequence encodes CASSANNGETQYF.

This chain joins TRBV7-3 and TRBJ2-3, with 8 bases that match TRBD2. The CDR3 contains 14 residues. Germline CDR1 and CDR2: SGHTA and FQGTGA. Trimming at V came to 2 bases and at J to 5 bases, leaving 3 bases not matched to a gene. As DNA, the CDR3 is TGTGCCAGCAGCTTACGAGCGGGAGTAGATACGCAGTATTTT. Its translation is CASSLRAGVDTQYF.

The V call is TRBV9, the J call TRBJ2-1; possibly TRBD2 for D (5 bases). Between the trimmed V and J ends, which lost 0 bases and 9 bases, there was a span of 13 bases. The germline CDR1 and CDR2 sequences are SGDLS and YYNGEE. The CDR3 consists of 14 residues. CDR3 sequence reads: CASSVESLASEQFF. In DNA form, the CDR3 reads TGTGCCAGCAGCGTAGAATCTCTAGCAAGTGAGCAGTTCTTC. Full variable domain (rest looked up from reference TRBV9 and TRBJ2-1): DSGVTQTPKHLITATGQRVTLRCSPRSGDLSVYWYQQSLDQGLQFLIQYYNGEERAKGNILERFSAQQFPDLHSELNLSSLELGDSALYFCASSVESLASEQFFGPGTRLTVL.

The chain uses TRBV18 and TRBJ2-1; the D gene is possibly TRBD2 (5 bases). This CDR3 is 15 amino acids long. V lost 4 bases and J 8 bases, leaving 18 bases between the germline ends. The germline V gene encodes CDR1 KGHSH and CDR2 LQKENI. CDR3 sequence: CASSLGVAPIYEQFF. The CDR3 nucleotides read TGTGCCAGCTCACTCGGGGTAGCCCCTATCTATGAGCAGTTCTTC.

Only a few counts were recorded for this clone. The CDR3 region has the DNA TGTGCCAGCAGGGACCGAGCGGGAGGGCCTTACAATGAGCAGTTCTTC. It encodes CASRDRAGGPYNEQFF. The V call is TRBV6-6, the J call TRBJ2-1; 10 bases fit TRBD2. V trimming: 6 bases; J trimming: 4 bases; junction bases outside the gene matches: 9. CDR3 length: 16 residues. Germline CDR1 reads MNHNY; CDR2 reads SVGAGI (reference sequence).

The chain employs TRBV5-5 and TRBJ1-6, with TRBD1 matching 8 bases. Germline V gene lookup returns CDR1 SGHKS and CDR2 YYEKEE (reference sequence). This CDR3 has 15 amino acids. V was pared by 6 bases and J by 10 bases, with 12 bases of the junction left unmatched. The CDR3, as DNA: TGTGCCAGCAAGACAGGGGCGGAAAGGTACTCACCCCTCCACTTT. Its translation: CASKTGAERYSPLHF.